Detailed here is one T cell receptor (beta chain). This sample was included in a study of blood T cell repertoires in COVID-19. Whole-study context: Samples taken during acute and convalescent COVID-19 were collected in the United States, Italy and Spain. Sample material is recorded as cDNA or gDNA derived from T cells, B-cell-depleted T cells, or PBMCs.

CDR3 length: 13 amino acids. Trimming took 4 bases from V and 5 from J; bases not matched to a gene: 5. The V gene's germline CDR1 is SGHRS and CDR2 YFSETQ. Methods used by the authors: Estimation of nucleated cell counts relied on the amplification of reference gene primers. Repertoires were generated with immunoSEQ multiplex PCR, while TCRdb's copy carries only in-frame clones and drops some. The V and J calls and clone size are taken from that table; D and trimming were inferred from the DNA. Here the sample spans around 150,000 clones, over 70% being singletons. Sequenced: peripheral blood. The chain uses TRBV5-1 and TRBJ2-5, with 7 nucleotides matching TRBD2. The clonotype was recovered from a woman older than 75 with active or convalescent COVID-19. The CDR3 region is CASSAGLTETQYF. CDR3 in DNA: TGCGCCAGCAGCGCGGGACTAACCGAGACCCAGTACTTC. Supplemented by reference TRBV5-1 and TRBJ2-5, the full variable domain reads KAGVTQTPRYLIKTRGQQVTLSCSPISGHRSVSWYQQTPGQGLQFLFEYFSETQRNKGNFPGRFSGRQFSNSRSEMNVSTLELGDSALYLCASSAGLTETQYFGPGTRLLVL.